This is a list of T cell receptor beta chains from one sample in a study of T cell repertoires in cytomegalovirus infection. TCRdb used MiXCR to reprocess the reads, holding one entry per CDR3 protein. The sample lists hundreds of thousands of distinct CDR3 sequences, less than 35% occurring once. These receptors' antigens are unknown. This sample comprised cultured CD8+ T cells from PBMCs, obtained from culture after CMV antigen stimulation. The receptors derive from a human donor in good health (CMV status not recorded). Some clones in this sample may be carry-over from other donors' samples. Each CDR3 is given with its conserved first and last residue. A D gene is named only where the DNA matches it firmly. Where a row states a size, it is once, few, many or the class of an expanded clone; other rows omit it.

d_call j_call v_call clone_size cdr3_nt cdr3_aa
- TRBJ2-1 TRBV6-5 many TGTGCCAGCAGTTACGACCAGTCTTACAATGAGCAGTTCTTC CASSYDQSYNEQFF
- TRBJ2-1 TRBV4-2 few TGTGCCAGCAGCCACCCGGGGGACTCACCATGGTCCCACAATGAGCAGTTCTTC CASSHPGDSPWSHNEQFF
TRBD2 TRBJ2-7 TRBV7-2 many TGTGCCAGCAGCCCTCGGACTAGCCCTTACGAGCAGTACTTC CASSPRTSPYEQYF
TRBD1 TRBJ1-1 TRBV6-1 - TGTGCCAGCAGTACCCGGACAGGGGAGAACACTGAAGCTTTCTTT CASSTRTGENTEAFF
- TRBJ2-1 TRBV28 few TGTGCCAGCAGTTTACTTCGGGACTCAAGGAATGAGCAGTTCTTC CASSLLRDSRNEQFF
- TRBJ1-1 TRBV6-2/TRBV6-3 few TGTGCCAGCAGTTTTAAACCCGGGGGGGGGCCCAAAGAAGCTTTCTTT CASSFKPGGGPKEAFF
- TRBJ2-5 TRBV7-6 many TGTGCCAGCAGCTTAGGCCCCTCTGTAGGGGAAGAGACCCAGTACTTC CASSLGPSVGEETQYF
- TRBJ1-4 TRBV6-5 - TGTGCCAGCAGTTACTCATCGGGACTGATTAATGAAAAACTGTTTTTT CASSYSSGLINEKLFF
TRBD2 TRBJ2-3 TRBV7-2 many TGTGCCAGCAGCTTCGTCGGGGGGGGCACAGATACGCAGTATTTT CASSFVGGGTDTQYF
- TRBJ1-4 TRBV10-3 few TGTGCCATCAGTGAGTCGTGGACATCCGCCGAAAAACTGTTTTTT CAISESWTSAEKLFF
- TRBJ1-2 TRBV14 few TGTGCCAGCAGCCAAAGGAGCGGCTATGGCTACACCTTC CASSQRSGYGYTF
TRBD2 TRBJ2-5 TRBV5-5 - TGTGCCAGCAGCCCAGCAGCGGGGGCCCAACCCCCGACCCAGTACTTC CASSPAAGAQPPTQYF
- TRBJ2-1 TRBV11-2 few TGTGCCAGCAGTTCCCGGGACGGATCCTACAATGAGCAGTTCTTC CASSSRDGSYNEQFF
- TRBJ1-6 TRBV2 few TGTGCCAGCACCGAGAGAGGGCATGGGTCCTATAATTCACCCCTCCACTTT CASTERGHGSYNSPLHF
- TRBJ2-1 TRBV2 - TGTGCCCCCGAGGTCTCAGGGGGGATCGAAGAGCAGTTCTTC CAPEVSGGIEEQFF
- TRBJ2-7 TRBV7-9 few TGTGCCAGCAGCTTACTACGACAAGATTCCGAGCAGTACTTC CASSLLRQDSEQYF
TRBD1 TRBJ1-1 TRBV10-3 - TGTGCCATCAGCCCGGACAGGTCTTTGGTAACGAACACTGAAGCTTTCTTT CAISPDRSLVTNTEAFF
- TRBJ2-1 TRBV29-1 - TGCAGCGCCCCCTCGGGGAATGAGCAGTTCTTC CSAPSGNEQFF
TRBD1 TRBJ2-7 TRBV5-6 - TGTGCCAGCAGCCACGACAGGGGAATACGCGAGCAGTACTTC CASSHDRGIREQYF
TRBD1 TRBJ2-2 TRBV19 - TGTGCCAGTAGGGACAGGGAGAACACCGGGGAGCTGTTTTTT CASRDRENTGELFF
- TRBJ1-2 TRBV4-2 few TGTGCCAGCAGCCAAGATGGTCTGGGGGCGATAGATGGCTACACCTTC CASSQDGLGAIDGYTF
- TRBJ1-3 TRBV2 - TGTGCCAGCAGGGATTTAAACTCTGGAAACACCATATATTTT CASRDLNSGNTIYF
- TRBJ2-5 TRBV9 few TGTGCCAGCAGCCCTTACGGGGGACAGACCCAAGAGACCCAGTACTTC CASSPYGGQTQETQYF
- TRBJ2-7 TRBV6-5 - TGTGCCAGCAGCGGACATGGGATCGGGTACGAGCAGTACTTC CASSGHGIGYEQYF
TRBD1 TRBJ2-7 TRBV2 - TGTGCCAGCAGTGACCCGACAGGGATCTCCTACGAGCAGTACTTC CASSDPTGISYEQYF
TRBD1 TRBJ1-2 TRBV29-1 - TGCAGCGCTACAGGGGACGGCTACACCTTC CSATGDGYTF
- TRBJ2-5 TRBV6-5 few TGTGCCAGCAGTTACTCAGGGACCCTAGAAGAGACCCAGTACTTC CASSYSGTLEETQYF
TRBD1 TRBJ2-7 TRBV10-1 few TGCGCCAGCAGTGATAACAGGGGTTCCCACGAGCAGTACTTC CASSDNRGSHEQYF
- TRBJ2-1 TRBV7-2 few TGTGCCAGCAGGCTGGCCCCCGAGCAGTTCTTC CASRLAPEQFF
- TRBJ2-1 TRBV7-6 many TGTGCCAGCAGCTTTTCCGGACCGTTCAATGAGCAGTTCTTC CASSFSGPFNEQFF
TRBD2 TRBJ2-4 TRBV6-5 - TGTGCCAGCAGTTCCTGGACTAGCGGGGGGGACATTCAGTACTTC CASSSWTSGGDIQYF
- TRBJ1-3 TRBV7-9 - TGTGCCAGCAGCCCTGGCACCATATATTTT CASSPGTIYF
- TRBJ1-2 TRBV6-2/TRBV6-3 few TGTGCCAGCAGTTACTCCGGGGGACTTAACTATGGCTACACCTTC CASSYSGGLNYGYTF
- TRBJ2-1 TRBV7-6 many TGTGCCAGCAGCTCCCGAGGGGCAGAGGAGGATGAGCAGTTCTTC CASSSRGAEEDEQFF
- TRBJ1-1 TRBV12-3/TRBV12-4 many TGTGCCAGCAGCCCCACGAACACTGAAGCTTTCTTT CASSPTNTEAFF
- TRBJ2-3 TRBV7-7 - TGTGCTAGCAGCTTAGGGTCTAGGCACACAGATACGCAGTATTTT CASSLGSRHTDTQYF
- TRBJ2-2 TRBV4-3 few TGCGCCAGCAGCCATGCTATCTCGGACGGTAGGCAACTGAACACCGGGGAGCTGTTTTTT CASSHAISDGRQLNTGELFF
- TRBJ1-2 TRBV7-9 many TGTGCCAGCAGCTTAGAAGTCAGCTTCTATGGCTACACCTTC CASSLEVSFYGYTF
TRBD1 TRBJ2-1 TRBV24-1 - TGTGCCACCAGTGACACTACAGGGGATGAGCAGTTCTTC CATSDTTGDEQFF
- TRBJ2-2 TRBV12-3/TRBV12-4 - TGTGCCAGCAGTTTGATCCCGGGGGCGCCGGCCGGGGAGCTGTTTTTT CASSLIPGAPAGELFF
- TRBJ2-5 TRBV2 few TGTGCCAGCTTTCAGCGGGACAGAGGGCCCTCCCAGTACTTC CASFQRDRGPSQYF
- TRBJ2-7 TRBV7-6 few TGTGCCAGCAGTTATAGGCAGGAGTCCTCCTACGAGCAGTACTTC CASSYRQESSYEQYF
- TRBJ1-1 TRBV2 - TGTGCCAGCAACAGACGGATGAACACTGAAGCTTTCTTT CASNRRMNTEAFF
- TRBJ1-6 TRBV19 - TGTGCCAGTAGTATGTTAAAGCTGCGGAGAAGCTCCTATAATTCACCCCTCCACTTT CASSMLKLRRSSYNSPLHF
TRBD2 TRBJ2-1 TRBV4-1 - TGCGCCAGCAGCCAAGTACTCGGGGGGGCGGTAGAGGAGCAGTTCTTC CASSQVLGGAVEEQFF
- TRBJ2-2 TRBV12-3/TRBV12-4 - TGTGCCAGCAACCCCGCGGGGGCCGCGAACACCGGGGAGCTGTTTTTT CASNPAGAANTGELFF
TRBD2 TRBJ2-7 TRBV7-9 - TGTGCCAGCAGCCGGGCTTTAGCGGGGGGCTCCTACGAGCAGTACTTC CASSRALAGGSYEQYF
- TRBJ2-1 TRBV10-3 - TGTGCCATCAGTGAGCCGGACAGCGTCAAGGTAAATGAGCAGTTCTTC CAISEPDSVKVNEQFF
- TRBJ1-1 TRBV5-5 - TGTGCCAGCAGCTACTTAACCACGGCAGGGCTCGGGACTGAAGCTTTCTTT CASSYLTTAGLGTEAFF
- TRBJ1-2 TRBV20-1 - TGCAGTGCTAGAGATCGGCAGGCCTATGGCTACACCTTC CSARDRQAYGYTF
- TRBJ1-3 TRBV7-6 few TGTGCTAGCAGCCCTTCCCGGGGTAACGGAAACACCATATATTTT CASSPSRGNGNTIYF
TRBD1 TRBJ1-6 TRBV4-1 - TGCGCCAGCAGCCAAGGACCCGGGACAGATAATTCACCCCTCCACTTT CASSQGPGTDNSPLHF
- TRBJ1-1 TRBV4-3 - TGCGCCAGCAGCCAAGATAGGGGGGAAGCTTTCTTT CASSQDRGEAFF
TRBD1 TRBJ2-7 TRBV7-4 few TGTGCCAGCAGCTTCTCGGGACAGCCCAACTACGAGCAGTACTTC CASSFSGQPNYEQYF
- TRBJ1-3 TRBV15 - TGTGCCACCAACAGAGCCCCCGACTCTGGAAACACCATATATTTT CATNRAPDSGNTIYF
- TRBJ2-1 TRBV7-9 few TGTGCCAGCAGCTGGGGCTATTCTGAGCAGTTCTTC CASSWGYSEQFF